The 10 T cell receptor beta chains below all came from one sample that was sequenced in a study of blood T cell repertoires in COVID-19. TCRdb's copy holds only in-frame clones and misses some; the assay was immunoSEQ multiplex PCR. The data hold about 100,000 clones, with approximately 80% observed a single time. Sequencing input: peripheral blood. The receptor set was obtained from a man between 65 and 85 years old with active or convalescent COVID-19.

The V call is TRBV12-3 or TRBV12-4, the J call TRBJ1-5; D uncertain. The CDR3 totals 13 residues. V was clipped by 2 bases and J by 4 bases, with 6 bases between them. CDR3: CASSLQSNQPQHF. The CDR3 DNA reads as TGTGCCAGCAGTTTACAGTCTAATCAGCCCCAGCATTTT.

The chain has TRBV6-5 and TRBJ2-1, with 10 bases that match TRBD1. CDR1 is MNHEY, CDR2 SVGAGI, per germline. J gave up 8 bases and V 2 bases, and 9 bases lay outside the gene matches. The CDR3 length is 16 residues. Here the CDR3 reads CASSYLLGQGTHEQFF. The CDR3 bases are TGTGCCAGCAGTTACCTCCTGGGACAGGGGACCCATGAGCAGTTCTTC.

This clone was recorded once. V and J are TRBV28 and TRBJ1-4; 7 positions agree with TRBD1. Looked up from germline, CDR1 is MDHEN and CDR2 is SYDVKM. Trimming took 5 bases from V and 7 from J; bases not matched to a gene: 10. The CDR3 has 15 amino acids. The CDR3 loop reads CASSPWTGNTEKLFF. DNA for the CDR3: TGTGCCAGCAGTCCCTGGACAGGAAACACTGAAAAACTGTTTTTT.

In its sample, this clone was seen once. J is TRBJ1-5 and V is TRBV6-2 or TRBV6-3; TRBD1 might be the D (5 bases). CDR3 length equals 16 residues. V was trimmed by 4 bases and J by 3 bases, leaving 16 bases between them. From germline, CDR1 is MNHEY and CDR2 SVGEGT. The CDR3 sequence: CASSSVGGGANQPQHF. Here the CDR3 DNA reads TGTGCCAGCAGTTCCGTCGGCGGGGGTGCCAATCAGCCCCAGCATTTT.

The CDR3 DNA reads TGCGCCAGCAGCTATATCGCAGGGGTCCTTAACACTGAAGCTTTCTTT. Its translation is CASSYIAGVLNTEAFF. J is TRBJ1-1 and V is TRBV4-3, with D possibly matching TRBD1 (6 bases). The CDR3 runs to 16 residues. Germline CDR1 LGHNA, CDR2 YSLEER. The V end was cut by 5 bases, the J end by 2 bases, with 18 bases between.

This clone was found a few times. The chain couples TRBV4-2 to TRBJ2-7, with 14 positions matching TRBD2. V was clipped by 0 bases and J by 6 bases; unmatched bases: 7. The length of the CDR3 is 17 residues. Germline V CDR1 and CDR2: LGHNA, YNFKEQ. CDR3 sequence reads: CASSQEPGTSGGREQYF. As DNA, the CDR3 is TGTGCCAGCAGCCAAGAACCCGGGACTAGCGGGGGCCGCGAGCAGTACTTC.

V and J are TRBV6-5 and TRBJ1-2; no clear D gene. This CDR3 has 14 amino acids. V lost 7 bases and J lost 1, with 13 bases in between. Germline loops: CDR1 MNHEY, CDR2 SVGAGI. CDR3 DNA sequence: TGTGCCAGCACCTACGGGAAATTTAACTATGGCTACACCTTC. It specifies CASTYGKFNYGYTF.

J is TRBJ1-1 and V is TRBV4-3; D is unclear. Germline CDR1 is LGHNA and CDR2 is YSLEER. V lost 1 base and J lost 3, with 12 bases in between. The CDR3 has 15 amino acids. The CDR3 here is CASSQGSGGYTEAFF. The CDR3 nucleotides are TGCGCCAGCAGCCAAGGTTCCGGAGGTTACACTGAAGCTTTCTTT.

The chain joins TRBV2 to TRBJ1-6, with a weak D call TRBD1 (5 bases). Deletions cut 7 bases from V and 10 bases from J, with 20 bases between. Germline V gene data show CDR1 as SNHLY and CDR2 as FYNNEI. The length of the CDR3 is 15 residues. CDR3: CASTPDRTGGSPLHF. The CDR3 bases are TGTGCCAGCACCCCAGACCGGACCGGGGGGTCACCCCTCCACTTT.

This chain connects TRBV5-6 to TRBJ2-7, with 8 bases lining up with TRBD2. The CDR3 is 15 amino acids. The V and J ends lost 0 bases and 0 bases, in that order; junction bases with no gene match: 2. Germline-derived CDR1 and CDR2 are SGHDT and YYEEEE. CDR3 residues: CASSLASGSSYEQYF. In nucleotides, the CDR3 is TGTGCCAGCAGCTTGGCCAGCGGGAGCTCCTACGAGCAGTACTTC.